Listed here are 22 T cell receptor beta chains from one sample, sequenced in a study of T-cell memory formation after mild COVID-19 (dated by TCRdb to about 2021). Library construction relied on 5' RACE. This sample was sequenced with an Illumina NovaSeq 6000. In-frame beta chains were kept once TCRdb had trimmed the public reads at Q25 with fastp and called clones with MiXCR. Rows merge per CDR3 protein into single entries with the most common DNA and genes. The sample table shows 140,000 or so distinct CDR3 sequences, and approximately 6% are seen once. The ten largest clonotypes hold approximately 2.2% of the sample. The sequencing sample was made of PBMCs or a T cell subset sorted from them (not recorded which). All receptors come from an adult woman who had mild COVID-19 (a few samples of this study predate the infection). The sample titles of this study are shuffled in the database, so cell type and time point are left out; the donor was told from shared clones.

This clonotype occurred many times. This chain uses TRBV5-1 with TRBJ2-5; D possibly corresponds to TRBD2 (5 bases). Germline V gene sequence: CDR1 SGHRS, CDR2 YFSETQ. The CDR3 sequence is 14 residues long. Trimming shortened V by 0 bases and J by 5 bases, and 11 bases separated the two germline ends. The DNA for the CDR3 is TGCGCCAGCAGCTTGGACGAGGGTTGGGAGACCCAGTACTTC. This sequence encodes CASSLDEGWETQYF.

This clonotype was found many times. This chain uses TRBV18 with TRBJ2-7; D gene unclear. In germline, CDR1 is KGHSH, CDR2 LQKENI. V shed 0 bases and J shed 3 bases, with 9 bases lying between them. The CDR3 consists of 14 residues. The CDR3 sequence is CASSPPAASYEQYF. In nucleotides, the CDR3 is TGTGCCAGCTCACCACCGGCTGCCAGCTACGAGCAGTACTTC.

This clonotype was picked up a small number of times. V gene TRBV27 combines with J gene TRBJ2-7; tentatively, D is TRBD2 (7 bases). In germline, CDR1 is MNHEY, CDR2 SMNVEV (reference sequence). This CDR3 comprises 18 residues. V lost 4 bases, J lost 1 base, and 23 bases lay in between. This CDR3 is CASSSRGSPSGSSYEQYF. In nucleotides, the CDR3 is TGTGCCAGCAGTTCAAGGGGGTCACCTAGCGGAAGTTCCTACGAGCAGTACTTC.

This clonotype was picked up a small number of times. V is TRBV20-1 and J is TRBJ1-1; D remains unclear. Trimming removed 4 bases at V and 4 bases at J, with 16 bases between. The V gene's germline CDR1 is DFQATT and CDR2 SNEGSKA (reference sequence). This CDR3 has 14 amino acids. The CDR3 nucleotides read TGCAGTGCTACGGATGGGCCCGCGGGCACTGAAGCTTTCTTT. This translates into CSATDGPAGTEAFF.

This clonotype was counted only a few times. The rearrangement uses TRBV9 and TRBJ1-2, with a tentative D call TRBD1 (6 bases). Germline V gene data show CDR1 as SGDLS and CDR2 as YYNGEE. V was shortened by 0 bases and J by 4 bases, with 19 bases between the two germline ends. The CDR3 contains 17 residues. As DNA, the CDR3 is TGTGCCAGCAGCGTAGGCGGAGGGGGGCCCGGGACCTATGGCTACACCTTC. As protein: CASSVGGGGPGTYGYTF.

The CDR3: CAWKVTSGSYEQYF. CDR3 DNA: TGTGCCTGGAAAGTGACTAGCGGCTCCTACGAGCAGTACTTC. The V gene is TRBV30, the J gene TRBJ2-7, with 9 bases identical to TRBD2. The V and J ends lost 4 bases and 0 bases, in that order; junction bases with no gene match: 4. Germline V gives CDR1 GTSNPN, CDR2 SVGIG (reference sequence). The length of the CDR3 is 14 residues. The full variable domain, with the rest looked up from reference TRBV30 and TRBJ2-7, is SQTIHQWPATLVQPVGSPLSLECTVEGTSNPNLYWYRQAAGRGLQLLFYSVGIGQISSEVPQNLSASRPQDRQFILSSKKLLLSDSGFYLCAWKVTSGSYEQYFGPGTRLTVT.

There are many counts of this clonotype. The chain carries TRBV20-1 and TRBJ1-2; D is undetermined. Deletions cut 3 bases from V and 1 base from J, with 12 bases between. The germline V gene has CDR1 DFQATT and CDR2 SNEGSKA (reference sequence). The CDR3 spans 14 residues. The chain's CDR3 is CSARGGYVNYGYTF. CDR3 nucleotides: TGCAGTGCTAGGGGAGGTTACGTTAACTATGGCTACACCTTC.

This chain uses TRBV2 with TRBJ2-3, with TRBD1 as a possible D gene (5 bases). The CDR3 spans 16 residues. CDR1 and CDR2 from the germline V gene are SNHLY and FYNNEI. V was cut by 4 bases and J by 1 base, with 15 bases left in between. This chain's CDR3 is CASSARGTGGTDTQYF. CDR3 DNA sequence: TGTGCCAGCAGTGCAAGGGGAACGGGTGGCACAGATACGCAGTATTTT.

This clonotype was seen more than once but under ten times. The genes are TRBV6-2 or TRBV6-3 and TRBJ2-7; 9 positions agree with TRBD2. The CDR3 sequence is 18 residues long. V was clipped by 5 bases and J by 0 bases; unmatched bases: 14. Per the germline V gene, CDR1 is MNHEY and CDR2 is SVGEGT. CDR3 bases: TGTGCCAGCAGTCAACACCGACCGACTAGCGGCTACTCCTACGAGCAGTACTTC. Protein product: CASSQHRPTSGYSYEQYF.

This clonotype was seen repeatedly, ten times or more. This chain connects TRBV7-2 to TRBJ2-5; perhaps D is TRBD1 or TRBD2 (5 bases each). From germline, CDR1 is SGHTA and CDR2 FQGNSA. Deletions cut 5 bases from V and 4 bases from J, with 14 bases between. The CDR3 runs to 14 residues. The CDR3 region is CASSPEGSGETQYF. In DNA form, the CDR3 reads TGTGCCAGCAGCCCCGAGGGGTCGGGAGAGACCCAGTACTTC.

This clonotype appeared many times. The chain employs TRBV11-2 and TRBJ2-2; D unclear. The ends were cut back, 1 base at V and 0 bases at J, with 12 bases in the middle. This CDR3 contains 17 residues. Germline lookup yields CDR1 SGHAT and CDR2 FQNNGV. The CDR3, as DNA: TGTGCCAGCAGCTTAGCGTTACACTTCGCGAACACCGGGGAGCTGTTTTTT. Translating it yields CASSLALHFANTGELFF.

This clonotype was observed at least ten times. The rearrangement links TRBV12-3 or TRBV12-4 to TRBJ1-2, with 9 nucleotides matching TRBD1. V trimming: 2 bases; J trimming: 2 bases; junction bases outside the gene matches: 18. The CDR3 runs 20 residues. The CDR3: CASSLTGGTGRDRLNYGYTF. The CDR3 nucleotides are TGTGCCAGCAGTTTAACGGGAGGGACAGGGAGGGATAGACTCAACTATGGCTACACCTTC.

This clonotype was seen repeatedly, ten times or more. This chain joins TRBV24-1 and TRBJ2-2, with a tentative D call TRBD1 (5 bases). CDR1 is KGHDR and CDR2 is SFDVKD in the germline V gene. The CDR3 spans 10 residues. The CDR3 bases are TGTGAGAAGGGGACCGGGGAGCTGTTTTTT. Translating it yields CEKGTGELFF.

This clonotype was seen more than once but under ten times. This sequence joins TRBV6-2 or TRBV6-3 and TRBJ1-2; no reliable D call. Germline-derived CDR1 and CDR2 are MNHEY and SVGEGT. The ends were cut back, 0 bases at V and 5 bases at J, with 10 bases in the middle. This CDR3 is built from 14 residues. CDR3 sequence: CASSYSSRTYGYTF. CDR3 bases: TGTGCCAGCAGTTACTCTTCCCGGACTTATGGCTACACCTTC.

The sample holds many counts of this clonotype. This chain joins TRBV5-6 and TRBJ2-3, with D maybe TRBD1 (6 bases). The CDR3 loop spans 18 amino acids. Deletions cut 0 bases from V and 2 bases from J, with 19 bases between. The V gene's germline CDR1 is SGHDT and CDR2 YYEEEE. This chain's CDR3 is CASSLAWDTSYPTDTQYF. CDR3 bases: TGTGCCAGCAGCTTGGCATGGGACACCTCCTACCCCACAGATACGCAGTATTTT.

There are many counts of this clonotype. The CDR3 nucleotides read TGTGCCAGCAGTCCCTTGGGACAGGGTGGCACAGATACGCAGTATTTT. This codes for CASSPLGQGGTDTQYF. The V and J genes are TRBV12-3 or TRBV12-4 and TRBJ2-3; 9 nucleotides agree with TRBD1. Trimming took 5 bases from V and 1 from J; bases not matched to a gene: 7. The CDR3 length is 16 residues.

This clonotype appeared a few times. The rearrangement uses TRBV30 and TRBJ1-6; tentatively, D is TRBD1 (5 bases). V lost 3 bases and J lost 7, with 10 bases in between. CDR3 length: 13 residues. Germline values: CDR1 GTSNPN, CDR2 SVGIG (reference sequence). This chain's CDR3 is CAWRGVRNSPLHF. The DNA of the CDR3 is TGTGCCTGGAGGGGGGTCCGGAATTCACCCCTCCACTTT.

This clonotype was counted ten times or more. The chain carries TRBV20-1 and TRBJ1-2, with 8 positions matching TRBD1. Germline V lookup: CDR1 DFQATT, CDR2 SNEGSKA (reference sequence). This CDR3 is built from 14 residues. The trim removed 5 bases at V and 0 bases at J, leaving 5 bases unmatched. The CDR3 reads CSAPDRGPNYGYTF. CDR3 DNA: TGCAGTGCTCCTGACAGGGGACCTAACTATGGCTACACCTTC.

This clonotype was detected a few times. V is TRBV7-8 and J is TRBJ2-5; the D call may be TRBD1 or TRBD2 (6 bases each). Germline values: CDR1 SGHVS, CDR2 FQNEAQ. V lost 3 bases to trimming and J lost 5 bases, with 22 bases between them. The CDR3 totals 17 residues. The CDR3 DNA reads TGTGCCAGCAGCTTGGGAACACGTAGGGGGAGCGGGGAGACCCAGTACTTC. Translating gives CASSLGTRRGSGETQYF.

This clonotype was counted many times. This chain links TRBV12-3 or TRBV12-4 with TRBJ2-3; D is undetermined. V shed 6 bases and J shed 4 bases, with 5 bases lying between them. This CDR3 comprises 11 residues. CDR3 coding DNA: TGTGCCAGCAGCTTCTCAGATACGCAGTATTTT. Translation gives CASSFSDTQYF.

In its sample, this clonotype was seen a few times. The chain carries TRBV5-4 and TRBJ2-7, with 8 bases lining up with TRBD2. This CDR3 has 13 residues. Trimming removed 0 bases from V and 7 bases from J; junction bases left unmatched: 3. Germline V gene lookup returns CDR1 SGHNT and CDR2 YYREEE (reference sequence). The CDR3 protein is CASSLGPGGEQYF. The DNA of the CDR3 is TGTGCCAGCAGCTTGGGTCCGGGGGGGGAGCAGTACTTC.

The chain carries TRBV4-2 and TRBJ1-1; D possibly corresponds to TRBD1 (6 bases). This CDR3 has 15 amino acids. Germline V gene sequence: CDR1 LGHNA, CDR2 YNFKEQ. V shed 4 bases and J shed 4 bases, with 16 bases lying between them. CDR3 DNA sequence: TGTGCCAGCAGCCCACGCGCCGCAGGGGTCACTGAAGCTTTCTTT. It yields the protein CASSPRAAGVTEAFF.